The 12 T cell receptor beta chains given below trace back to one sample, sequenced in a study of molecular identifiers for immune sequencing clone quantification. From the PCR reads, TCRdb called clonotypes with MiXCR, one entry per CDR3 protein. The data contain over 550,000 distinct CDR3 sequences, 25% of them singletons. The specimen sequenced was naive CD8+ T cells from blood, with Jurkat cell RNA spiked in. The sample's subset: FACS-sorted CD8+CD4-CCR7+CD45RA+ naive T cells. The receptors originated from a human donor in good health. Some libraries in this study had Jurkat cell RNA spiked in.

In its sample, this clonotype was seen once. The rearrangement links TRBV4-3 to TRBJ2-5, with TRBD2 identical over 7 bases. The trim removed 0 bases at V and 5 bases at J, leaving 12 bases unmatched. This CDR3 region has 17 residues. In germline, CDR1 is LGHNA, CDR2 YSLEER. CDR3 sequence (DNA): TGCGCCAGCAGCCAAGACTCCCTCGTGGGGGGGAGGGAGACCCAGTACTTC. It specifies CASSQDSLVGGRETQYF.

This clonotype occurred many times. The V and J genes are TRBV5-6 and TRBJ2-1; 13 bases line up with TRBD2. Germline CDR1 reads SGHDT; CDR2 reads YYEEEE. With 4 bases clipped from V and 9 bases from J, the junction kept 7 bases outside the gene matches. CDR3 length equals 15 residues. CDR3 nucleotide sequence: TGTGCCAGCAGCCCAACTAGCGGGGGGGCCGGTGAGCAGTTCTTC. Protein product: CASSPTSGGAGEQFF.

This clonotype occurred many times. The chain has TRBV28 and TRBJ2-7; 7 bases match TRBD2. Germline CDR1 and CDR2: MDHEN and SYDVKM. There are 15 residues in the CDR3. V trimming: 4 bases; J trimming: 2 bases; junction bases outside the gene matches: 8. The CDR3 loop reads CASSSRGGIPYEQYF. For the CDR3, the DNA is TGTGCCAGCAGTTCCCGGGGAGGGATCCCCTACGAGCAGTACTTC.

The chain has TRBV20-1 and TRBJ1-1, with D possibly matching TRBD1 (5 bases). V lost 4 bases and J 3 bases, leaving 12 bases between the germline ends. The V gene's germline CDR1 is DFQATT and CDR2 SNEGSKA (reference sequence). CDR3 size: 13 residues. CDR3 in DNA: TGCAGTGCTAAACCGCAGGGACACACTGAAGCTTTCTTT. Its translation: CSAKPQGHTEAFF.

A word on this clonotype: This may stem from a read error, because a much larger clone lies one nucleotide away. The chain carries TRBV28 and TRBJ2-3; 10 positions agree with TRBD2. V shed 3 bases, J shed 6 bases, and the junction held 15 bases outside the gene matches. Looked up from germline, CDR1 is MDHEN and CDR2 is SYDVKM. The CDR3 has 18 residues. CDR3 DNA sequence: TGTGCCAGCAGTTTTCTAGCGGGAGAGGTTCAGGTAAGTGATACGCAGTATTTT. Encoded protein: CASSFLAGEVQVSDTQYF.

This clonotype has at least ten counts. V gene TRBV7-9 combines with J gene TRBJ2-7; 9 nucleotides agree with TRBD2. The CDR3 extends over 15 amino acids. V was pared by 4 bases and J by 2 bases, with 6 bases of the junction left unmatched. Germline CDR1 is SEHNR and CDR2 is FQNEAQ (reference sequence). The chain's CDR3 is CASSSDSGGPYEQYF. The CDR3 DNA reads TGTGCCAGCAGCTCCGATAGCGGGGGACCCTACGAGCAGTACTTC.

This clonotype was counted between two and nine times. The chain is built from TRBV7-2 and TRBJ2-2; 7 bases agree with TRBD2. J gave up 1 base and V 4 bases, and 9 bases lay outside the gene matches. The length of the CDR3 is 17 residues. Germline loops: CDR1 SGHTA, CDR2 FQGNSA. Here the CDR3 DNA reads TGTGCCAGCAGCTCCCCCCCGAGCGGGGAGAACACCGGGGAGCTGTTTTTT. Its translation: CASSSPPSGENTGELFF.

Comments on this clonotype: A read error may be the cause here, since a much bigger clone is one base away. CDR3 sequence reads: CASSYPPGAGETQYF. In DNA, the CDR3 is TGTGCCAGCAGTTACCCGCCAGGGGCCGGGGAGACCCAGTACTTC. V is TRBV6-5 and J is TRBJ2-5; perhaps TRBD1 as D (6 bases). The ends were cut back, 2 bases at V and 5 bases at J, with 15 bases in the middle. Germline values: CDR1 MNHEY, CDR2 SVGAGI. The CDR3 extends over 15 amino acids.

This clonotype was counted at least ten times. The genes are TRBV27 and TRBJ2-3, with TRBD2 identical over 11 bases. The CDR3 runs to 14 residues. J lost 4 bases, V lost 8 bases, and 5 bases had no gene match. Germline lookup yields CDR1 MNHEY and CDR2 SMNVEV (reference sequence). CDR3 nucleotide sequence: TGTGCCAGCCGTAGCGGGGGGGCTCCAGATACGCAGTATTTT. Its translation: CASRSGGAPDTQYF.

Concerning this clonotype itself: A read error may be the cause here, since a much bigger clone is one base away. The genes are TRBV5-1 and TRBJ2-7; D possibly corresponds to TRBD2 (6 bases). V lost 2 bases and J lost 6, with 12 bases in between. Looked up from germline, CDR1 is SGHRS and CDR2 is YFSETQ. The CDR3 is 13 residues long. The CDR3 DNA reads as TGCGCCAGCAGCTTAGGGACTCACAGCGAGCAGTACTTC. Amino acids: CASSLGTHSEQYF. Together with reference TRBV5-1 and TRBJ2-7, the CDR3 gives the full variable domain: KAGVTQTPRYLIKTRGQQVTLSCSPISGHRSVSWYQQTPGQGLQFLFEYFSETQRNKGNFPGRFSGRQFSNSRSEMNVSTLELGDSALYLCASSLGTHSEQYFGPGTRLTVT.

This clonotype has at least ten counts. The chain links TRBV12-3 or TRBV12-4 to TRBJ2-7; D ambiguous. The ends were cut back, 5 bases at V and 0 bases at J, with 11 bases in the middle. The CDR3 has 14 residues. CDR3 amino acids: CASSQAVSSYEQYF. The CDR3 nucleotides read TGTGCCAGCAGTCAAGCAGTAAGCTCCTACGAGCAGTACTTC.

The sample holds a few counts of this clonotype. A much larger clone lies one base from this, so it may be a read error. The rearrangement links TRBV9 to TRBJ2-1; possibly TRBD2 for D (5 bases). The germline gives CDR1 SGDLS, CDR2 YYNGEE. The CDR3 length is 16 residues. The CDR3 nucleotides read TGTGCCCGCAGCCCTTACCGGGGTCCCCAACGCGGTGAGCAGTTCTTC. Translation: CARSPYRGPQRGEQFF.